This T cell receptor (beta chain) derives from a study of blood T cell repertoires in COVID-19. Across the study: Samples came from the United States, Italy and Spain, spanning acute and convalescent COVID-19. In each case, the material was cDNA or gDNA derived from T cells, B-cell-depleted T cells, or PBMCs.

Per the authors' pipeline: Estimated nucleated cell counts came from reference gene primer amplification. Profiled with immunoSEQ multiplex PCR; TCRdb holds only in-frame clones, not every one. The V and J calls and clone size are taken from that table; D and trimming were inferred from the DNA. Counted here are some 150,000 clones, roughly 89% occurring once; the ten biggest clones make up under 3%. Trimming left V 4 bases short and J 9 bases short, with 10 bases between. The CDR3 runs to 13 residues. The germline V gene encodes CDR1 LGHNA and CDR2 YSLEER. The rearrangement uses TRBV4-3 and TRBJ1-6; possible D gene TRBD1, 5 bases. Source material: peripheral blood. The TCR comes from a man between 60 and 75 years old with active or convalescent COVID-19. CDR3 DNA: TGCGCCAGCAGCCGTGCGGGGGGTTCACCCCTCCACTTT. This codes for CASSRAGGSPLHF.